This entry describes one T cell receptor (beta chain). Its antigen remains unknown. The data are from a study of CD8+ T cells in alopecia areata. Study overall: Treated patients took oral tofacitinib at 5 to 10 mg twice daily.

RNA extraction was followed by reverse transcription into cDNA, which acted as the sequencing template. The assay was immunoSEQ multiplex PCR, and TCRdb's table has in-frame clones only and misses some. The profile shows about 150,000 clones, 40% to 50% of them singletons. Trimming took 2 bases from V and 6 from J, leaving 11 bases between them. Germline V gene data show CDR1 as MDHEN and CDR2 as SYDVKM. This CDR3 spans 14 amino acids. Study-level results: TCR sharing across patients was less clear than in mice, possibly HLA-related.

The TCR was taken from a human donor with alopecia areata. This sequence joins TRBV28 and TRBJ1-5, with unresolved D. Sequencing was done on a sample of CD4+ T cells sorted from blood. The CDR3 region has the DNA TGTGCCAGCAGTTTAGGAACTAGGAGTCAGCCCCAGCATTTT. It yields the protein CASSLGTRSQPQHF.